A selection of T cell receptor beta chains follows, all from one sample in a study of blood T cell repertoires in COVID-19. Profiled with immunoSEQ multiplex PCR; TCRdb holds only in-frame clones, not every one. This sample has about 26,000 clones; approximately 90% occur once, and the top ten carry about 2.8%. The material sequenced was peripheral blood. Receptors originate from a human donor in a cohort sampled during active COVID-19. Each CDR3 is given with its conserved first and last residue. The D gene is left open where the match is weak. For some rows the clone size is stated as once, few or many, or as a class when expanded; others skip it.

CDR3 protein,CDR3 DNA,clone size,V gene,D gene,J gene
CASSRTGVNYGYTF,TGTGCCAGTAGTAGGACAGGTGTTAACTATGGCTACACCTTC,.,TRBV19,TRBD1,TRBJ1-2
CASSPETGTNQPQHF,TGTGCCAGCAGCCCAGAGACAGGGACCAATCAGCCCCAGCATTTT,.,TRBV7-2,TRBD1,TRBJ1-5
CASSQDAAYSGNTIYF,TGCGCCAGCAGCCAAGATGCGGCATACTCTGGAAACACCATATATTTT,.,TRBV4-1,.,TRBJ1-3
CASSPRTVPPKQYF,TGTGCCAGCAGTCCACGGACAGTCCCTCCCAAGCAGTACTTC,.,TRBV27,.,TRBJ2-7
CASSVGSGRFTDTQYF,TGTGCCAGTAGTGTTGGGTCGGGAAGATTCACAGATACGCAGTATTTT,.,TRBV19,.,TRBJ2-3
CASSLGQGNTEAFF,TGTGCCAGCAGCTTGGGACAGGGGAACACTGAAGCTTTCTTT,.,TRBV7-3,TRBD1,TRBJ1-1
CASSSRQGAYGNTIYF,TGTGCCAGCAGTTCACGACAGGGGGCATATGGAAACACCATATATTTT,few,TRBV2,TRBD1,TRBJ1-3
CASSVAPQSLAGPGANVLTF,TGTGCCAGCAGCGTAGCACCCCAGTCATTAGCGGGGCCTGGGGCCAACGTCCTGACTTTC,once,TRBV9,TRBD2,TRBJ2-6
CASSTGYLSSEAFF,TGTGCCAGTAGTACAGGCTATCTGTCCTCTGAAGCTTTCTTT,.,TRBV19,.,TRBJ1-1
CATSDATAGAPRETQYF,TGTGCCACCAGTGACGCCACAGCGGGGGCGCCGAGAGAGACCCAGTACTTC,.,TRBV24-1,TRBD2,TRBJ2-5
CASTSRRGSGANVLTF,TGTGCCAGCACTTCACGGCGGGGTTCCGGGGCCAACGTCCTGACTTTC,once,TRBV11-2,.,TRBJ2-6
CASSSERPENTGELFF,TGTGCCAGCAGCTCCGAGCGACCCGAGAACACCGGGGAGCTGTTTTTT,.,TRBV11-2,.,TRBJ2-2
CASSEIWGQPQETQYF,TGTGCCAGCAGTGAAATTTGGGGACAGCCTCAAGAGACCCAGTACTTC,.,TRBV6-1,TRBD1,TRBJ2-5
CASSLAGSYEQYF,TGTGCCAGCAGCCTGGCGGGATCCTACGAGCAGTACTTC,.,TRBV3-1/TRBV3-2,.,TRBJ2-7
CSVAGNSNQPQHF,TGCAGCGTTGCAGGAAATAGCAATCAGCCCCAGCATTTT,once,TRBV29-1,.,TRBJ1-5
CASSWNRGSDTQYF,TGTGCCAGCAGCTGGAACAGGGGTTCGGATACGCAGTATTTT,.,TRBV5-4,TRBD1,TRBJ2-3
CASSLARASGGDTQYF,TGTGCCAGCAGCTTAGCCCGAGCTAGCGGGGGAGATACGCAGTATTTT,.,TRBV7-9,TRBD2,TRBJ2-3
CAISESGLATTDTQYF,TGTGCCATCAGTGAGTCGGGGCTAGCGACTACAGATACGCAGTATTTT,.,TRBV10-3,.,TRBJ2-3
CASAGTAGNTIYF,TGTGCCAGCGCCGGGACAGCTGGAAACACCATATATTTT,.,TRBV12-3/TRBV12-4,TRBD1,TRBJ1-3
CSAGDRETQYF,TGCAGTGCAGGGGACAGAGAGACCCAGTACTTC,.,TRBV20-1,TRBD1,TRBJ2-5
CASRLTVMNTEAFF,TGTGCCAGCAGACTGACAGTCATGAACACTGAAGCTTTCTTT,once,TRBV6-4,.,TRBJ1-1
CASSIGWTSGLFRTGELFF,TGTGCCAGTAGTATAGGTTGGACTAGCGGGTTATTCCGGACCGGGGAGCTGTTTTTT,.,TRBV19,TRBD2,TRBJ2-2
CASSLVAGGTDTQYF,TGTGCCAGCAGCTTAGTGGCGGGGGGCACAGATACGCAGTATTTT,.,TRBV7-9,TRBD2,TRBJ2-3
CASSQGGYGYTF,TGTGCCAGTAGCCAGGGAGGTTATGGCTACACCTTC,.,TRBV19,.,TRBJ1-2
CASSLARTSEETQYF,TGCGCCAGCAGCTTGGCTCGGACTAGCGAAGAGACCCAGTACTTC,.,TRBV5-1,TRBD2,TRBJ2-5
CASSLGTGSGNTIYF,TGCGCCAGCAGCTTGGGGACCGGGAGTGGAAACACCATATATTTT,.,TRBV5-1,.,TRBJ1-3
CASSYGTGKVDGELFF,TGTGCCAGCAGTTACGGGACAGGGAAGGTGGACGGGGAGCTGTTTTTT,.,TRBV6-5,TRBD1,TRBJ2-2
CSSRGQVGEKLFF,TGCAGCTCGAGGGGGCAGGTGGGGGAAAAACTGTTTTTT,once,TRBV29-1,TRBD1,TRBJ1-4
CASSKGATSGTYEQYF,TGTGCCAGCAGCAAAGGCGCGACTAGCGGGACCTACGAGCAGTACTTC,.,TRBV11-2,TRBD2,TRBJ2-7
CASSIDRVRGHRETQYF,TGTGCCAGTAGTATAGATCGGGTGAGGGGGCATCGGGAGACCCAGTACTTC,.,TRBV19,TRBD1,TRBJ2-5
CASSRGLAAPHEQFF,TGTGCCAGCAGCCGAGGACTAGCGGCCCCCCATGAGCAGTTCTTC,once,TRBV14,TRBD2,TRBJ2-1
CASWGQINSPLHF,TGTGCCAGCTGGGGACAGATTAATTCACCCCTCCACTTT,once,TRBV12-3/TRBV12-4,TRBD1,TRBJ1-6
CASMMTGLMNTEAFF,TGTGCCAGCATGATGACAGGGTTAATGAACACTGAAGCTTTCTTT,.,TRBV2,TRBD1,TRBJ1-1
CASRQDSPNQPQHF,TGTGCCAGCAGGCAGGACAGTCCCAATCAGCCCCAGCATTTT,.,TRBV2,.,TRBJ1-5
CASSISDRAYGYTF,TGTGCCAGCAGTATCTCGGACAGGGCGTACGGCTACACCTTC,.,TRBV28,TRBD1,TRBJ1-2
CASSAGARGVYNEQFF,TGTGCCAGCAGTGCGGGTGCCAGGGGGGTCTACAATGAGCAGTTCTTC,.,TRBV6-1,.,TRBJ2-1
CASRTGGYNQPQHF,TGTGCCAGCAGGACAGGCGGGTATAATCAGCCCCAGCATTTT,medium-sized,TRBV6-5,.,TRBJ1-5
CASSQGQGPLTANVLTF,TGTGCCAGCAGCCAGGGACAGGGACCTCTGACGGCCAACGTCCTGACTTTC,.,TRBV5-6,TRBD1,TRBJ2-6
CSASRTGEFTDTQYF,TGCAGTGCTAGTCGGACAGGAGAGTTCACAGATACGCAGTATTTT,.,TRBV20-1,TRBD1,TRBJ2-3
CASSLVRSNYGYTF,TGTGCCAGCAGTTTGGTTCGGAGTAACTATGGCTACACCTTC,.,TRBV28,.,TRBJ1-2
CASSLRQGLYEQYF,TGTGCCAGCAGCTTGAGACAGGGACTCTACGAGCAGTACTTC,.,TRBV5-6,.,TRBJ2-7
CASSYSGYSSGNTIYF,TGTGCCAGCAGTTATAGCGGGTACTCCTCTGGAAACACCATATATTTT,.,TRBV6-6,.,TRBJ1-3
CASSPGQASYEQYF,TGCGCCAGCAGCCCTGGACAGGCTTCCTACGAGCAGTACTTC,.,TRBV4-1,TRBD1,TRBJ2-7
CASSLGSPSGGETQYF,TGTGCCAGCAGCTTAGGCTCTCCTAGCGGGGGGGAGACCCAGTACTTC,.,TRBV13,TRBD2,TRBJ2-5
CASSYGTGWTGELFF,TGTGCCAGCAGTTACGGGACAGGGTGGACCGGGGAGCTGTTTTTT,.,TRBV6-5,TRBD1,TRBJ2-2
CASSNDRYWLYGYTF,TGTGCCAGCAGTAACGACAGGTATTGGCTCTATGGCTACACCTTC,.,TRBV27,.,TRBJ1-2
CASTTGTLNYGYTF,TGTGCCAGCACCACCGGGACACTGAACTATGGCTACACCTTC,.,TRBV21-1,.,TRBJ1-2
CASSLTGYNSPLHF,TGTGCCAGCAGCTTAACAGGGTATAATTCACCCCTCCACTTT,few,TRBV7-9,.,TRBJ1-6
CASSRQKGTEAFF,TGTGCCAGCAGCCGACAGAAGGGCACTGAAGCTTTCTTT,once,TRBV7-3,.,TRBJ1-1
CASSPRTGSSYNEQFF,TGCGCCAGCAGCCCGCGGACGGGAAGCTCCTACAATGAGCAGTTCTTC,.,TRBV4-1,.,TRBJ2-1
CASSPIYREGTYNSPLHF,TGTGCCAGCTCACCCATATACAGGGAAGGAACCTATAATTCACCCCTCCACTTT,.,TRBV18,.,TRBJ1-6
CASSELAGRVTEAFF,TGTGCCAGCAGTGAACTGGCAGGGAGGGTCACTGAAGCTTTCTTT,.,TRBV2,.,TRBJ1-1
CASRLLSRPPPQETQYF,TGCGCCAGCAGATTACTCTCACGCCCTCCCCCCCAAGAGACCCAGTACTTC,.,TRBV5-1,.,TRBJ2-5
CASGEGLADEKLFF,TGTGCCAGTGGTGAAGGGCTAGCGGACGAAAAACTGTTTTTT,.,TRBV6-1,.,TRBJ1-4
CASSLWAKETQYF,TGTGCCAGCAGTTTATGGGCCAAGGAGACCCAGTACTTC,.,TRBV27,.,TRBJ2-5
CATSDFDGAATQYF,TGTGCCACCAGTGATTTTGACGGAGCGGCCACGCAGTATTTT,once,TRBV24-1,.,TRBJ2-3
CASTSDRNVYGYTF,TGTGCCAGCACATCGGACAGAAATGTCTATGGCTACACCTTC,.,TRBV5-4,.,TRBJ1-2
CASSLRQITDTQYF,TGTGCCAGCAGCTTGCGACAAATCACAGATACGCAGTATTTT,.,TRBV5-8,.,TRBJ2-3
CASRNDRGRRDTEAFF,TGTGCCAGTAGAAACGACAGGGGTCGGAGGGACACTGAAGCTTTCTTT,.,TRBV19,TRBD1,TRBJ1-1